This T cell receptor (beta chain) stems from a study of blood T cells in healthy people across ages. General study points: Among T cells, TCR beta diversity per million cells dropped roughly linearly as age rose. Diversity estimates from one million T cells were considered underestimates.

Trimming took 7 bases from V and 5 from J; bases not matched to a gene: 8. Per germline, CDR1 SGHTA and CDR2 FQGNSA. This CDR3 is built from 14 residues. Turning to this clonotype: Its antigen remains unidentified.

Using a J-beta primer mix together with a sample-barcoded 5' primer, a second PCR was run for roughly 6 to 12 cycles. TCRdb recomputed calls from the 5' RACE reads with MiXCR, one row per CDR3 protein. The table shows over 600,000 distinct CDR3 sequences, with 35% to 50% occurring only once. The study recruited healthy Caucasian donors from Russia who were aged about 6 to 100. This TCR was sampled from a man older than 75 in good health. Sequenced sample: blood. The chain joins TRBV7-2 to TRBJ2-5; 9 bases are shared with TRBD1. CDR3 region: CASIHNRGLETQYF. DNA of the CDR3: TGTGCCAGCATCCACAACAGGGGGCTGGAGACCCAGTACTTC.